The 7 T cell receptor beta chains presented below share a single source sample, sequenced in a study of control samples from healthy donors and cancer patients. The data were produced by immunoSEQ multiplex PCR, yet TCRdb's version contains in-frame clones alone and is incomplete. The profile shows roughly 220,000 clones, about 95% of them singletons. Material for sequencing was blood. These receptors came from a man aged 50-59 years in good health.

V is TRBV9 and J is TRBJ2-5; possible D gene TRBD1, 5 bases. The CDR3 is made up of 16 amino acids. CDR1 is SGDLS, CDR2 YYNGEE, per germline. Trimming shortened V by 0 bases and J by 2 bases, and 14 bases separated the two germline ends. CDR3 nucleotides: TGTGCCAGCAGCGTAGGACAGACGAGTGGTCAAGAGACCCAGTACTTC. Translation: CASSVGQTSGQETQYF. Complete variable domain (other parts from reference TRBV9 and TRBJ2-5): DSGVTQTPKHLITATGQRVTLRCSPRSGDLSVYWYQQSLDQGLQFLIQYYNGEERAKGNILERFSAQQFPDLHSELNLSSLELGDSALYFCASSVGQTSGQETQYFGPGTRLLVL.

The chain couples TRBV10-3 to TRBJ1-2; D may be TRBD1 (5 bases). With 7 bases removed from V and 5 bases from J, the gap between germline ends came to 11 bases. Germline V lookup: CDR1 ENHRY, CDR2 SYGVKD. The CDR3 covers 12 residues. DNA for the CDR3: TGTGCCATCACGGGGGATAGGTATGGCTACACCTTC. It is translated as CAITGDRYGYTF.

The CDR3 sequence is CASSVGGLGAREKLFF. The DNA of the CDR3 is TGTGCCAGCAGCGTAGGAGGGTTGGGGGCGAGGGAAAAACTGTTTTTT. The chain employs TRBV9 and TRBJ1-4; a possible D gene is TRBD1 (6 bases). Trimming pared 0 bases from V and 8 bases from J, leaving 17 bases between. This CDR3 has 16 amino acids. The V gene's germline CDR1 is SGDLS and CDR2 YYNGEE.

V and J are TRBV7-9 and TRBJ1-4; perhaps TRBD1 as D (6 bases). The CDR3 covers 17 residues. V lost 1 base to trimming and J lost 3 bases, with 15 bases between them. CDR1 and CDR2 from the germline V gene are SEHNR and FQNEAQ (reference sequence). As DNA, the CDR3 is TGTGCCAGCAGCTTAGTTATGGTGGCAGGGGCTAATGAAAAACTGTTTTTT. It codes for CASSLVMVAGANEKLFF.

Regarding this clone: One end of the junction is discordant with germline, which a read error may explain. CDR3 residues: CASSLGRGSGGYNEQFF. CDR3 nucleotide sequence: TGTGCTAGCAGCTTAGGCCGGGGGTCAGGTGGCTACAATGAGCAGTTCTTC. The chain joins TRBV7-7 to TRBJ2-1, with D perhaps matching TRBD2 (6 bases). Germline V gene lookup returns CDR1 SSHAT and CDR2 FNYEAQ (reference sequence). This CDR3 is 17 amino acids long.

The CDR3 nucleotides are TGTGCCAGTAAAGACAGGGAATATCAGCCCCAGCATTTT. It translates to CASKDREYQPQHF. The gene calls are TRBV19 and TRBJ1-5; TRBD1 matches 7 bases. The junction had 5 bases not matched to a gene; V was cut back by 7 bases and J by 5 bases. CDR3 length: 13 amino acids. CDR1 LNHDA and CDR2 SQIVND come from the germline V gene (reference sequence).

This chain uses TRBV2 with TRBJ2-2; TRBD2 aligns across 7 bases. Germline CDR1 reads SNHLY; CDR2 reads FYNNEI. V was clipped by 4 bases and J by 5 bases; unmatched bases: 7. The CDR3 runs to 15 residues. CDR3 region: CASSVQRGMTGELFF. The CDR3 coding sequence is TGTGCCAGCAGTGTACAGCGGGGTATGACCGGGGAGCTGTTTTTT.